The 32 T cell receptor beta chains listed next were all sequenced from one sample in a study of control samples from healthy donors and cancer patients. Method: immunoSEQ multiplex PCR; TCRdb's copy keeps in-frame clones and lacks some. The top ten clones hold under 2.5% of a sample with approximately 97,000 clones, 92% of them seen once. Sequenced sample: blood. The receptors were gathered from a woman aged 18-35 years in good health.

This clone came up a few times. The V call is TRBV7-6, the J call TRBJ2-7; D uncertain. Trimming cost V 5 bases and J 0 bases, with 23 bases left between them. The CDR3 totals 18 residues. Looked up from germline, CDR1 is SGHVS and CDR2 is FNYEAQ. DNA for the CDR3: TGTGCCAGCAGCCCTGGGGTGGTTTTTGGTTCCAGCTCCTACGAGCAGTACTTC. This gives the protein CASSPGVVFGSSSYEQYF.

The chain links TRBV5-5 to TRBJ2-1; D is undetermined. Trimming stripped 6 bases from V and 0 bases from J, with 16 bases between. The CDR3 spans 16 residues. Germline loops: CDR1 SGHKS, CDR2 YYEKEE (reference sequence). CDR3 sequence reads: CASKDHGSSSYNEQFF. In nucleotides, the CDR3 is TGTGCCAGCAAGGACCACGGCTCTAGCTCCTACAATGAGCAGTTCTTC.

This chain joins TRBV28 and TRBJ1-1; maybe TRBD1 (5 bases). Between the trimmed V and J ends, which lost 6 bases and 11 bases, there was a span of 10 bases. CDR1 and CDR2 (germline): MDHEN, SYDVKM. The CDR3 spans 10 residues. The DNA of the CDR3 is TGTGCCAGCAGGCGGGGGGACGCTTTCTTT. Encoded protein: CASRRGDAFF.

This clone has a single count. V gene TRBV5-1 combines with J gene TRBJ1-2, with a possible D match to TRBD1 (6 bases). Germline CDR1 reads SGHRS; CDR2 reads YFSETQ. CDR3 length: 14 amino acids. Trimming stripped 6 bases from V and 2 bases from J, with 14 bases between. The DNA for the CDR3 is TGCGCCAGCACCTTCGGGGGGCCCAACTATGGCTACACCTTC. Its translation: CASTFGGPNYGYTF.

The chain has TRBV4-1 and TRBJ2-2, with a tentative D call TRBD2 (6 bases). Trimming took off 2 bases at V and 4 bases at J, with 11 bases between the two ends. The CDR3 extends over 15 amino acids. The germline V gene encodes CDR1 MGHRA and CDR2 YSYEKL. The chain's CDR3 is CASSQLGGTTGELFF. The CDR3 bases are TGCGCCAGCAGCCAATTAGGAGGGACCACCGGGGAGCTGTTTTTT.

This chain joins TRBV27 and TRBJ1-1, with TRBD1 matching 8 bases. Per germline, CDR1 MNHEY and CDR2 SMNVEV (reference sequence). V shed 5 bases, J shed 4 bases, and the junction held 12 bases outside the gene matches. CDR3 length: 16 amino acids. This CDR3 is CASSLTQTRGPTEAFF. CDR3 nucleotides: TGTGCCAGCAGTCTAACACAGACCAGGGGGCCCACTGAAGCTTTCTTT.

Notes on this clone: Compared with germline, one end of the junction differs, possibly owing to a read error. The chain carries TRBV12-3 or TRBV12-4 and TRBJ2-2; no reliable D call. The CDR3 covers 11 residues. For the CDR3, the DNA is TGTGCCAGCCTGGACGCCGGAGAGCTGTTTTTT. This sequence encodes CASLDAGELFF.

The chain combines TRBV6-2 or TRBV6-3 with TRBJ2-1; weak D call: TRBD2 (7 bases). Trimming took 4 bases from V and 8 from J, leaving 15 bases between them. This CDR3 is built from 14 residues. Germline lookup yields CDR1 MNHEY and CDR2 SVGEGT. CDR3 bases: TGTGCCAGCAGTTTAAGGACGGGGGGCGATGAGCAGTTCTTC. Protein: CASSLRTGGDEQFF.

The chain carries TRBV6-5 and TRBJ1-5, with 7 bases matching TRBD1. V dropped 9 bases and J dropped 0; count of bases not matched to a gene: 8. This CDR3 is built from 15 residues. Germline V gives CDR1 MNHEY, CDR2 SVGAGI. The CDR3 reads CASTGDYGSNQPQHF. CDR3 nucleotide sequence: TGTGCCAGTACAGGGGACTACGGTAGCAATCAGCCCCAGCATTTT.

The rearrangement joins TRBV7-9 to TRBJ2-1, with D unresolved. The CDR3 extends over 11 amino acids. Germline lookup yields CDR1 SEHNR and CDR2 FQNEAQ (reference sequence). The V end was cut by 5 bases, the J end by 6 bases, with 5 bases between. The CDR3 DNA sequence: TGTGCCAGCAGCGCACCCAATGAGCAGTTCTTC. Protein: CASSAPNEQFF.

The V gene is TRBV24-1, the J gene TRBJ1-5; 9 bases align to TRBD1. V lost 4 bases and J lost 5; bases outside the gene matches: 5. The germline V gene encodes CDR1 KGHDR and CDR2 SFDVKD. There are 15 residues in the CDR3. The CDR3 DNA follows: TGTGCCACCAGTGACTCAACAGGGGGCTATCAGCCCCAGCATTTT. Residues: CATSDSTGGYQPQHF.

V is TRBV4-3 and J is TRBJ2-7; 9 positions match TRBD2. The CDR3 covers 15 residues. Germline CDR1 is LGHNA and CDR2 is YSLEER. Trimming cost V 1 base and J 4 bases; bases outside gene matches: 5. The chain's CDR3 is CASSQVQAGGYEQYF. CDR3 nucleotide sequence: TGCGCCAGCAGCCAAGTGCAAGCGGGAGGTTACGAGCAGTACTTC.

The rearrangement joins TRBV4-2 to TRBJ1-5; a possible D gene is TRBD1 (5 bases). Germline V gene data show CDR1 as LGHNA and CDR2 as YNFKEQ. V lost 1 base, J lost 1 base, and 14 bases lay in between. The CDR3 has 17 residues. CDR3 in amino acids: CASSQGRADRSNQPQHF. In nucleotides, the CDR3 is TGTGCCAGCAGCCAAGGGAGGGCCGACAGAAGCAATCAGCCCCAGCATTTT.

The V call is TRBV30, the J call TRBJ1-2; 8 bases are a match to TRBD1. CDR3 length: 14 amino acids. The V gene's germline CDR1 is GTSNPN and CDR2 SVGIG (reference sequence). The J segment lost 2 bases and the V segment lost 4 bases, leaving 6 bases of the junction unmatched. CDR3: CAWTGTGSNYGYTF. The CDR3 DNA sequence: TGTGCCTGGACCGGGACAGGAAGCAACTATGGCTACACCTTC.

The V call is TRBV10-2, the J call TRBJ1-2, with no clear D. Trimming took off 3 bases at V and 4 bases at J, with 12 bases between the two ends. CDR1 and CDR2 (germline): WSHSY, SAAADI. The CDR3 is made up of 14 amino acids. The CDR3 region has the DNA TGCGCCAGCAGTGACTCACGGACCGTCTATGGCTACACCTTC. Translation: CASSDSRTVYGYTF.

This clone occurred a few times. The chain has TRBV11-1 and TRBJ2-2; D might be TRBD2 (6 bases). Trimming removed 3 bases from V and 5 bases from J, with 13 bases in between. Germline CDR1 reads SGHAT; CDR2 reads FQDESV (reference sequence). CDR3 size: 15 residues. This chain's CDR3 is CASSLVKGRTGELFF. The CDR3 DNA reads as TGTGCCAGCAGCTTGGTAAAGGGGAGGACCGGGGAGCTGTTTTTT.

The chain links TRBV9 to TRBJ1-1; D gene uncertain. The CDR3 extends over 15 amino acids. Germline CDR1 SGDLS, CDR2 YYNGEE. V was pared by 4 bases and J by 2 bases, with 15 bases between. The CDR3 sequence is CASSPTVRSNTEAFF. In DNA form, the CDR3 reads TGTGCCAGCAGCCCCACCGTTAGAAGCAACACTGAAGCTTTCTTT.

The V call is TRBV7-9, the J call TRBJ2-7, with D possibly matching TRBD2 (5 bases). Germline V CDR1 and CDR2: SEHNR, FQNEAQ (reference sequence). The CDR3 runs 14 residues. Trimming took 0 bases from V and 6 from J, leaving 12 bases between them. The CDR3 DNA reads TGTGCCAGCAGCTTAGCGAGTGGCGGGCCCGAGCAGTACTTC. Amino acid sequence: CASSLASGGPEQYF. Looking up the rest from reference TRBV7-9 and TRBJ2-7 gives the full variable domain: DTGVSQNPRHKITKRGQNVTFRCDPISEHNRLYWYRQTLGQGPEFLTYFQNEAQLEKSRLLSDRFSAERPKGSFSTLEIQRTEQGDSAMYLCASSLASGGPEQYFGPGTRLTVT.

V usage is TRBV24-1 and J usage is TRBJ2-2; 10 bases match TRBD2. The CDR3 length is 15 residues. V lost 3 bases, J lost 12 bases, and 9 bases stayed unmatched. Germline V gene lookup returns CDR1 KGHDR and CDR2 SFDVKD. The DNA of the CDR3 is TGTGCCACCAGTGATGCAGCTAGCGGGAGAACGAAGCTGTTTTTT. Residues: CATSDAASGRTKLFF.

The rearrangement links TRBV24-1 to TRBJ2-7; TRBD1 aligns across 7 bases. CDR1 and CDR2 from the germline V gene are KGHDR and SFDVKD. The CDR3 sequence is 15 residues long. V trimming: 2 bases; J trimming: 3 bases; junction bases outside the gene matches: 6. The CDR3 DNA is TGTGCCACCAGTGATTCCGGGACAGCCTTCTACGAGCAGTACTTC. This sequence encodes CATSDSGTAFYEQYF.

J is TRBJ1-3 and V is TRBV6-5; D call uncertain. The CDR3 runs to 11 residues. Germline CDR1 MNHEY, CDR2 SVGAGI. The V and J ends lost 11 bases and 0 bases respectively, with 5 bases between them. The CDR3 region has the DNA TGTGCCGCTTACTCTGGAAACACCATATATTTT. It specifies CAAYSGNTIYF.

The chain employs TRBV6-5 and TRBJ2-5; no clear D. V was trimmed by 5 bases and J by 5 bases, leaving 9 bases between them. The CDR3 is 12 residues long. Germline V lookup: CDR1 MNHEY, CDR2 SVGAGI. The CDR3 DNA reads TGTGCCAGCAGTCCACATTACGAGACCCAGTACTTC. As protein: CASSPHYETQYF.

The chain has TRBV30 and TRBJ2-7, with a possible D match to TRBD2 (5 bases). The CDR3 has 15 amino acids. V shed 3 bases and J shed 0 bases, with 15 bases lying between them. The germline V gene has CDR1 GTSNPN and CDR2 SVGIG (reference sequence). CDR3 nucleotide sequence: TGTGCCTGGAGGTCGGCACATGGGAGCTCCTACGAGCAGTACTTC. Translated: CAWRSAHGSSYEQYF.

The CDR3 DNA reads TGTGCCAGCAGACTTACAGGGCTCGGGGAGCTGTTTTTT. It codes for CASRLTGLGELFF. This chain joins TRBV27 and TRBJ2-2; maybe TRBD1 (6 bases). The ends were cut back, 6 bases at V and 7 bases at J, with 12 bases in the middle. The CDR3 has 13 residues. CDR1 is MNHEY, CDR2 SMNVEV, per germline (reference sequence).

This chain links TRBV2 with TRBJ2-5; 9 nucleotides align to TRBD2. V shed 0 bases and J 5 bases; nucleotides not matched to a gene: 7. Per the germline V gene, CDR1 is SNHLY and CDR2 is FYNNEI. The CDR3 length is 16 residues. For the CDR3, the DNA is TGTGCCAGCAGTGAAGCGCTTAGTCTAGCGGGGGAGACCCAGTACTTC. Translating gives CASSEALSLAGETQYF.

CDR3: CASSPLGQEWMTTNEKLFF. In DNA form, the CDR3 reads TGTGCCAGCTCACCCTTAGGACAGGAATGGATGACAACTAATGAAAAACTGTTTTTT. The gene calls are TRBV18 and TRBJ1-4; 7 bases fit TRBD1. Germline CDR1 KGHSH, CDR2 LQKENI. The CDR3 sequence is 19 residues long. V was clipped by 3 bases and J by 0 bases; unmatched bases: 13.

V is TRBV14 and J is TRBJ2-3; TRBD2 matches 8 bases. The germline V gene encodes CDR1 SGHDN and CDR2 FVKESK. CDR3 length equals 15 residues. The J segment lost 3 bases and the V segment lost 3 bases, leaving 5 bases of the junction unmatched. The CDR3 is CASSHTTSVTDTQYF. In nucleotides, the CDR3 is TGTGCCAGCAGCCACACGACTAGCGTTACAGATACGCAGTATTTT.

The V call is TRBV3-1 (or the pseudogene TRBV3-2), the J call TRBJ2-1; 7 bases are shared with TRBD1. Trimming at V came to 3 bases and at J to 2 bases, leaving 7 bases not matched to a gene. The germline V gene has CDR1 LGHDT and CDR2 YNNKEL (reference sequence). There are 16 residues in the CDR3. CDR3 loop: CASSHNRDSPYNEQFF. For the CDR3, the DNA is TGTGCCAGCAGCCACAACCGGGACAGTCCCTACAATGAGCAGTTCTTC.

The rearrangement links TRBV4-2 to TRBJ1-1, with D maybe TRBD1 (5 bases). Germline CDR1 LGHNA, CDR2 YNFKEQ. The V end was cut by 6 bases, the J end by 6 bases, with 11 bases between. CDR3 length equals 12 residues. The CDR3 nucleotides read TGTGCCAGCAGACCCGACAGTGCTGAAGCTTTCTTT. This codes for CASRPDSAEAFF.

The chain carries TRBV11-3 and TRBJ2-3; 12 bases line up with TRBD2. The CDR3 has 18 amino acids. Per germline, CDR1 SGHNT and CDR2 YENEEA. V lost 5 bases and J lost 3; bases outside the gene matches: 12. The CDR3 is CASSPPPWLAGGTDTQYF. The CDR3 bases are TGTGCCAGCAGCCCCCCTCCCTGGCTAGCGGGAGGGACAGATACGCAGTATTTT. Looking up the rest from reference TRBV11-3 and TRBJ2-3 gives the full variable domain: EAGVVQSPRYKIIEKKQPVAFWCNPISGHNTLYWYLQNLGQGPELLIRYENEEAVDDSQLPKDRFSAERLKGVDSTLKIQPAELGDSAVYLCASSPPPWLAGGTDTQYFGPGTRLTVL.

The chain carries TRBV3-1 (or the pseudogene TRBV3-2) and TRBJ2-2; D remains ambiguous. The CDR3 runs to 13 residues. Per germline, CDR1 LGHDT and CDR2 YNNKEL (reference sequence). Trimming took off 6 bases at V and 5 bases at J, with 10 bases between the two ends. The CDR3 reads CASSLLKTGELFF. CDR3 sequence (DNA): TGTGCCAGCAGTCTTTTGAAGACCGGGGAGCTGTTTTTT.

This clone was picked up one time. This chain joins TRBV3-1 (or the pseudogene TRBV3-2) and TRBJ2-1; D possibly uses TRBD1 or TRBD2 (5 bases each). Germline V gene lookup returns CDR1 LGHDT and CDR2 YNNKEL (reference sequence). The CDR3 has 13 residues. Trimming left V 6 bases short and J 10 bases short, with 16 bases between. CDR3 in DNA: TGTGCCAGCAGAAAGGGACCCAGTTTCGAGCAGTTCTTC. Protein sequence: CASRKGPSFEQFF.